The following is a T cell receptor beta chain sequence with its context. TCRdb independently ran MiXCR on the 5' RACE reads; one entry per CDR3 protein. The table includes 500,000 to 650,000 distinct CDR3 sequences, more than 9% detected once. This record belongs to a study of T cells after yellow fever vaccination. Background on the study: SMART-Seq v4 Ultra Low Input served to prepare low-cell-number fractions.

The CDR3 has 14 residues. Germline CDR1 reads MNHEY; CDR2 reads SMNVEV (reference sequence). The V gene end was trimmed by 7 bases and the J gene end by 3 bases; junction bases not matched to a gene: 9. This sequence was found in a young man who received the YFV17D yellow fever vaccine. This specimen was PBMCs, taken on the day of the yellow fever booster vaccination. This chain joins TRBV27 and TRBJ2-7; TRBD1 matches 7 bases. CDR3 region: CASKRDSRIYEQYF. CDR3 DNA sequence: TGTGCCAGCAAACGGGACAGCCGAATCTACGAGCAGTACTTC.